This is a list of T cell receptor beta chains from one sample in a study of technical replicates of blood from a handful of donors. Repertoires were generated with immunoSEQ multiplex PCR, while TCRdb's copy carries only in-frame clones and drops some. Of about 44,000 clones listed, around 96% are singletons. Sequencing was performed on T cells isolated from PBMCs. The receptors were gathered from a human donor in good health. Each CDR3 is given with its conserved first and last residue. Each record gives: V gene, clone size, J gene, D gene, CDR3 protein, CDR3 DNA. D genes are given only for firm matches. Not every row has a clone size; where given, it reads once, few, many or a size class.

TRBV2,-,TRBJ1-1,-,CASSESRLNTEAFF,TGTGCCAGCAGTGAGTCGCGGCTGAACACTGAAGCTTTCTTT
TRBV2,-,TRBJ2-7,-,CASKEGSYEQYF,TGTGCCAGCAAAGAGGGATCGTACGAGCAGTACTTC
TRBV18,few,TRBJ2-7,TRBD1,CASSEGLPGTGVTYEQYF,TGTGCCAGCTCAGAGGGCCTACCCGGGACAGGGGTCACCTACGAGCAGTACTTC
TRBV6-5,-,TRBJ1-2,TRBD1,CASSYSNRGHYGYTF,TGTGCCAGCAGTTACTCGAACAGGGGGCACTATGGCTACACCTTC
TRBV19,-,TRBJ1-5,TRBD1,CASSDRGSVNQPQHF,TGTGCCAGTAGTGACAGGGGATCGGTCAATCAGCCCCAGCATTTT
TRBV7-8,-,TRBJ1-5,TRBD1,CASSSVAGQGGQPQHF,TGTGCCAGCTCGTCGGTTGCGGGACAGGGTGGACAGCCCCAGCATTTT
TRBV30,-,TRBJ1-5,-,CAWSVQGRGSNQPQHF,TGTGCCTGGAGTGTACAGGGCAGGGGAAGCAATCAGCCCCAGCATTTT
TRBV27,-,TRBJ2-3,TRBD2,CASSSYSGSGTDTQYF,TGTGCCAGCAGTTCCTATAGCGGGAGTGGCACAGATACGCAGTATTTT
TRBV9,-,TRBJ1-1,TRBD1,CASSPRTGANTEAFF,TGTGCCAGCAGCCCCCGGACAGGGGCGAACACTGAAGCTTTCTTT
TRBV6-1,-,TRBJ2-3,TRBD1,CASSGSGQGADTQYF,TGTGCCAGCAGTGGCTCTGGACAGGGGGCAGATACGCAGTATTTT
TRBV6-5,-,TRBJ2-7,TRBD1,CASSYSITGDEQYF,TGTGCCAGCAGTTACTCTATAACAGGGGACGAGCAGTACTTC
TRBV29-1,once,TRBJ1-2,-,CSVDSSNYGYTF,TGCAGCGTTGATAGTAGTAACTATGGCTACACCTTC
TRBV5-6,-,TRBJ2-7,TRBD2,CASSSGLAGQYF,TGTGCCAGCAGCTCCGGACTAGCGGGGCAGTACTTC
TRBV6-5,-,TRBJ2-1,-,CASSYGRNHNEQFF,TGTGCCAGCAGTTACGGGAGGAACCACAATGAGCAGTTCTTC
TRBV5-8,-,TRBJ2-5,-,CASSFPGDGTQYF,TGTGCCAGCAGCTTTCCGGGAGATGGGACCCAGTACTTC
TRBV6-5,-,TRBJ2-2,-,CASSYSVYTGELFF,TGTGCCAGCAGTTACTCTGTATACACCGGGGAGCTGTTTTTT
TRBV10-3,-,TRBJ2-7,-,CAIEDNSYEQYF,TGTGCCATCGAGGATAACTCCTACGAGCAGTACTTC
TRBV6-8,once,TRBJ2-1,-,CASSHNSRLSEQFF,TGTGCCAGCAGTCATAACTCTCGACTATCTGAGCAGTTCTTC
TRBV5-1,-,TRBJ2-7,-,CASSLKPIYEQYF,TGCGCCAGCAGCTTGAAACCTATCTACGAGCAGTACTTC
TRBV5-1,-,TRBJ2-6,-,CASSTGSSGANVLTF,TGCGCCAGCAGCACAGGGAGCTCTGGGGCCAACGTCCTGACTTTC
TRBV18,-,TRBJ1-2,-,CASSPPRGRYGYTF,TGTGCCAGCTCACCCCCCAGGGGCAGATATGGCTACACCTTC
TRBV11-3,once,TRBJ2-1,-,CASSLDTGVPYNEQFF,TGTGCCAGCAGCTTAGATACCGGGGTACCCTACAATGAGCAGTTCTTC